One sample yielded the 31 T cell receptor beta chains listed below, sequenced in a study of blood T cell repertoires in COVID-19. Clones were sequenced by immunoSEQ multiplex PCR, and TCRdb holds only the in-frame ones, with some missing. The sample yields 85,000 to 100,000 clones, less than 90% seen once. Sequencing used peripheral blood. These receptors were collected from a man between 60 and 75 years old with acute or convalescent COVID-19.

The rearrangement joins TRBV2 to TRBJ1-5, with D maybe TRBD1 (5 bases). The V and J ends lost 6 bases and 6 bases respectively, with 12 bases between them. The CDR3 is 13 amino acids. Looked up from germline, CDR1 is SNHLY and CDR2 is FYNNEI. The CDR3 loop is CASSGGWGQPQHF. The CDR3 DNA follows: TGTGCCAGCAGCGGGGGATGGGGTCAGCCCCAGCATTTT.

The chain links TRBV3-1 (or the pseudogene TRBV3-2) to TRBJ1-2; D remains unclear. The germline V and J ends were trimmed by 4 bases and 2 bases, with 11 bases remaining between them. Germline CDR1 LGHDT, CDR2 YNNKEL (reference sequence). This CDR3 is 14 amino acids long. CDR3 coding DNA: TGTGCCAGCAGCCGCGCTGCACAGAACTATGGCTACACCTTC. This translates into CASSRAAQNYGYTF.

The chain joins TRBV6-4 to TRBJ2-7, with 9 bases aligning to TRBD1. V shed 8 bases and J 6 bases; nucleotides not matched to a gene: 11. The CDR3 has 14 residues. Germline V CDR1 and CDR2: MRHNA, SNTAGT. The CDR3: CASRYSGTGCEQYF. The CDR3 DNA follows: TGTGCCAGCCGCTACTCCGGGACAGGGTGCGAGCAGTACTTC.

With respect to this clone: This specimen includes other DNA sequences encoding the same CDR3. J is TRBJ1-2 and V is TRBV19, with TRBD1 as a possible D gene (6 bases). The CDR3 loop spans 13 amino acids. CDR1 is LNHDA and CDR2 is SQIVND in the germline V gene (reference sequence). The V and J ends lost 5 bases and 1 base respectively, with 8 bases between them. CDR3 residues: CASSPQGNYGYTF. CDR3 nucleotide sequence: TGTGCCAGTAGTCCACAGGGTAACTATGGCTACACCTTC.

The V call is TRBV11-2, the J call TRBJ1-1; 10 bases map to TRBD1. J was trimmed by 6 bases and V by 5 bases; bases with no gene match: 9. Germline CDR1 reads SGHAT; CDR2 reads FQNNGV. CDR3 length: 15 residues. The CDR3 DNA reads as TGTGCCAGCAGCCCACCGACAGGGGGCGAACCTGAAGCTTTCTTT. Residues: CASSPPTGGEPEAFF.

The CDR3 here is CASSLAGLNYNEQFF. CDR3 DNA: TGTGCCAGCAGCTTAGCGGGGCTGAACTACAATGAGCAGTTCTTC. J is TRBJ2-1 and V is TRBV7-3; D is possibly TRBD2 (6 bases). The CDR3 loop spans 15 amino acids. V dropped 2 bases and J dropped 3 bases, with 11 bases sitting between them. Per germline, CDR1 SGHTA and CDR2 FQGTGA.

The CDR3 DNA is TGTGCCAGCCGACACCCGATAGCGGAATACACCATATATTTT. As protein: CASRHPIAEYTIYF. The chain couples TRBV2 to TRBJ1-3, with D unresolved. The V gene's germline CDR1 is SNHLY and CDR2 FYNNEI. This CDR3 is 14 amino acids long. V was pared by 8 bases and J by 8 bases, with 19 bases between.

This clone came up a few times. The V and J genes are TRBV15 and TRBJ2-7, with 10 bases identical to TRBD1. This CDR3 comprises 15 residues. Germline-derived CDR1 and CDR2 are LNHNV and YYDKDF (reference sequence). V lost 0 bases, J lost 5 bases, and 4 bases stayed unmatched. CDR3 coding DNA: TGTGCCACCAGCAGAGATCGGGACAGGGGTAACGAGCAGTACTTC. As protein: CATSRDRDRGNEQYF.

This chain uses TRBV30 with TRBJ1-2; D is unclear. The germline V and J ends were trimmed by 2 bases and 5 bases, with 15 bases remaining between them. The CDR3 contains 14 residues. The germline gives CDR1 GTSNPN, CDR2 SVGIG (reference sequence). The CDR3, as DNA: TGTGCCTGGAGTCCTCCCTCCCTTTTTTATGGCTACACCTTC. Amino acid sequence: CAWSPPSLFYGYTF.

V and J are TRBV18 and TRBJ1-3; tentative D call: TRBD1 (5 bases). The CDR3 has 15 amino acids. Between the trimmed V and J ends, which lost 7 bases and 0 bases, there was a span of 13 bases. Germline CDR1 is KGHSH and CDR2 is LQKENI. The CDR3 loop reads CASFLAGGSGNTIYF. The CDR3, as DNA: TGTGCCAGCTTCCTCGCGGGGGGCTCTGGAAACACCATATATTTT.

The CDR3 region is CASSYSTGAGANEKLFF. In nucleotides, the CDR3 is TGTGCCAGCAGTTACTCGACCGGTGCGGGTGCTAATGAAAAACTGTTTTTT. The chain recombines TRBV6-2 or TRBV6-3 with TRBJ1-4; no clear D. There are 17 residues in the CDR3. Germline assignment: CDR1 MNHEY and CDR2 SVGEGT. Between the trimmed V and J ends, which lost 0 bases and 3 bases, there was a span of 14 bases.

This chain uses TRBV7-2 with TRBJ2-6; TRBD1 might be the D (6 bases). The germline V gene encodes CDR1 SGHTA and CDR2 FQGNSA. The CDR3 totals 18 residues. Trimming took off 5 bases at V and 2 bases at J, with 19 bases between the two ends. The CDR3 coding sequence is TGTGCCAGCAGCCCCAATCCGGGACACCAGACTGGGGCCAACGTCCTGACTTTC. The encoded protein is CASSPNPGHQTGANVLTF.

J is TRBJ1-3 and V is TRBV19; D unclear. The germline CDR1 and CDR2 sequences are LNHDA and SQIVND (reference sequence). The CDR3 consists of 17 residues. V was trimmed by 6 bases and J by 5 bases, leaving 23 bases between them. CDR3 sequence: CASSSMYRSESRNTIYF. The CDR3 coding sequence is TGTGCCAGTAGCAGTATGTATCGGTCGGAGTCGCGAAACACCATATATTTT.

The CDR3 protein is CASSQDTTRPLAGAYNEQFF. CDR3 nucleotides: TGTGCCAGCAGCCAAGATACGACTCGACCACTAGCGGGAGCCTACAATGAGCAGTTCTTC. The rearrangement uses TRBV3-1 (or the pseudogene TRBV3-2) and TRBJ2-1; 11 bases match TRBD2. CDR1 LGHDT and CDR2 YNNKEL come from the germline V gene (reference sequence). V lost 0 bases to trimming and J lost 2 bases; unmatched junction nucleotides: 12. CDR3 size: 20 residues.

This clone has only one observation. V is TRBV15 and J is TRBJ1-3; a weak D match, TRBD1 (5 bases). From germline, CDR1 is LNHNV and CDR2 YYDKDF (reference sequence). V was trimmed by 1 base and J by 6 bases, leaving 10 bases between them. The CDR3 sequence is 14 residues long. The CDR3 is CATSRAGAANTIYF. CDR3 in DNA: TGTGCCACCAGCAGAGCTGGGGCAGCAAACACCATATATTTT. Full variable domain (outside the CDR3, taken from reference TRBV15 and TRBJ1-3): DAMVIQNPRYQVTQFGKPVTLSCSQTLNHNVMYWYQQKSSQAPKLLFHYYDKDFNNEADTPDNFQSRRPNTSFCFLDIRSPGLGDTAMYLCATSRAGAANTIYFGEGSWLTVV.

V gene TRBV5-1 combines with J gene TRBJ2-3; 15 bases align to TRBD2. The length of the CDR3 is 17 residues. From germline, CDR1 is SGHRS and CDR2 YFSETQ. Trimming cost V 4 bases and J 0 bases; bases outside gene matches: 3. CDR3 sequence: CASSPGLAGGSTDTQYF. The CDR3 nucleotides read TGCGCCAGCAGCCCGGGACTAGCGGGGGGTAGCACAGATACGCAGTATTTT.

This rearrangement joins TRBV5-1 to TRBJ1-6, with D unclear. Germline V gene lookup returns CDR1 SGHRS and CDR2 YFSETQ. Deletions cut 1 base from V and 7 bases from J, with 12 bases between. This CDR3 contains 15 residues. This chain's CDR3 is CASSLNEASNSPLHF. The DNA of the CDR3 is TGCGCCAGCAGCTTGAATGAGGCTTCGAATTCACCCCTCCACTTT.

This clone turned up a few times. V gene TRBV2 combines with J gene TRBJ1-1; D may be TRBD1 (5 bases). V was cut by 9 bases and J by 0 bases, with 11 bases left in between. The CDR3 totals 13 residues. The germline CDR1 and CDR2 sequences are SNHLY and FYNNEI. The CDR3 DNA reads TGTGCCAGTAAGACAGACTTGAACACTGAAGCTTTCTTT. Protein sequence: CASKTDLNTEAFF.

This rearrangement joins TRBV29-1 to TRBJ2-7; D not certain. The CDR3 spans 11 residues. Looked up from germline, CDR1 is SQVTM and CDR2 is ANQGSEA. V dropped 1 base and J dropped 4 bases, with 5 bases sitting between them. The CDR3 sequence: CSVEVSYEQYF. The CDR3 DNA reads TGCAGCGTTGAAGTGTCTTACGAGCAGTACTTC.

CDR3 in amino acids: CASGLYGANYGYTF. The CDR3 DNA reads as TGTGCTAGTGGTTTGTACGGGGCTAACTATGGCTACACCTTC. The chain uses TRBV12-5 and TRBJ1-2, with D hard to call. CDR1 and CDR2 (germline): LGHNT, FRNRAP. This CDR3 comprises 14 residues. The V and J ends lost 2 bases and 0 bases respectively, with 7 bases between them.

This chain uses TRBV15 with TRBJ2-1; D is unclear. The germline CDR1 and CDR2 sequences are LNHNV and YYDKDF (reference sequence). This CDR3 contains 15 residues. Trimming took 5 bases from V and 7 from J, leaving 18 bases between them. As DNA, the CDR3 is TGTGCCACCAGCTACCCCTCGTCGGGTGAAAATGAGCAGTTCTTC. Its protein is CATSYPSSGENEQFF.

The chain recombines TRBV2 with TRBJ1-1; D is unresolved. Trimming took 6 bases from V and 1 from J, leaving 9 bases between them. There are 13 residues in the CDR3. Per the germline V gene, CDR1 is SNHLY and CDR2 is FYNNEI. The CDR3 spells CASRDAGNTEAFF. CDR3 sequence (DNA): TGTGCCAGCAGGGACGCGGGGAACACTGAAGCTTTCTTT. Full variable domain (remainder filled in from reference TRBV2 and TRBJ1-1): EPEVTQTPSHQVTQMGQEVILRCVPISNHLYFYWYRQILGQKVEFLVSFYNNEISEKSEIFDDQFSVERPDGSNFTLKIRSTKLEDSAMYFCASRDAGNTEAFFGQGTRLTVV.

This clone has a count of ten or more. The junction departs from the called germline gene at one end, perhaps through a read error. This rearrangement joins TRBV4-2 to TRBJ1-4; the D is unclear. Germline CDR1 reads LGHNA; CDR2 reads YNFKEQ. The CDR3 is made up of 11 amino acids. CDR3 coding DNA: TGTGCCAGCAGCCAAGGTCGGGTGCATGTTTTT. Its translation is CASSQGRVHVF.

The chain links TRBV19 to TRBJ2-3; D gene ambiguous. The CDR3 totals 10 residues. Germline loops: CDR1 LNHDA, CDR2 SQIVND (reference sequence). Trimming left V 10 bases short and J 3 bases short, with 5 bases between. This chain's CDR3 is CANTTDTQYF. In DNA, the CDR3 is TGTGCCAACACGACAGATACGCAGTATTTT.

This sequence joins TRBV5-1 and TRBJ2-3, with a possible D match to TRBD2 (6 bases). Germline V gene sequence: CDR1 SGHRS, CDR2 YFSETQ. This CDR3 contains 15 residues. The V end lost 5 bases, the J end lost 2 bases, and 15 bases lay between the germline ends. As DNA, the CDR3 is TGCGCCAGCAGGTCCTCCGGGACTTTCACAGATACGCAGTATTTT. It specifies CASRSSGTFTDTQYF.

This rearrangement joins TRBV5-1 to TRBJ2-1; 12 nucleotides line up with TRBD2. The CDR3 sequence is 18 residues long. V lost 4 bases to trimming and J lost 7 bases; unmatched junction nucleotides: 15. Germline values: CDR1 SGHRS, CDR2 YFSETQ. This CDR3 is CASSGGLLAGGPENEQFF. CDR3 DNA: TGCGCCAGCAGCGGCGGACTGCTAGCGGGGGGGCCTGAGAATGAGCAGTTCTTC.

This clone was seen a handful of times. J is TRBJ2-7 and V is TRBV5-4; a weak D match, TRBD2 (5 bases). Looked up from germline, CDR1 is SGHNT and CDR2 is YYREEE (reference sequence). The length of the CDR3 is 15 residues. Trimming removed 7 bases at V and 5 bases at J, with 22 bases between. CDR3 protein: CASSAPRPHGNEQYF. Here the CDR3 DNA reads TGTGCCAGCTCAGCCCCACGACCTCACGGGAACGAGCAGTACTTC. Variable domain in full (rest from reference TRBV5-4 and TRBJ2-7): ETGVTQSPTHLIKTRGQQVTLRCSSQSGHNTVSWYQQALGQGPQFIFQYYREEENGRGNFPPRFSGLQFPNYSSELNVNALELDDSALYLCASSAPRPHGNEQYFGPGTRLTVT.

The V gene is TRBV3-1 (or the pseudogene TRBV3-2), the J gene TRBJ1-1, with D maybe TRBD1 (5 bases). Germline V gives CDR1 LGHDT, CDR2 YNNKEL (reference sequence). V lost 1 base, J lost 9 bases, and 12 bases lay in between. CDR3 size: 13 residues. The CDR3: CASSQAQGHKAFF. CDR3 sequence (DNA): TGTGCCAGCAGCCAAGCGCAGGGCCATAAAGCTTTCTTT.

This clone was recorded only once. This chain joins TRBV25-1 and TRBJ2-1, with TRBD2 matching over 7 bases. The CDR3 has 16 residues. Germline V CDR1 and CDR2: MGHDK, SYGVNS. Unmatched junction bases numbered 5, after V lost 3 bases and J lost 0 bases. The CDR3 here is CASSDASGSSYNEQFF. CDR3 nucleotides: TGTGCCAGCAGTGATGCTAGCGGAAGCTCCTACAATGAGCAGTTCTTC.

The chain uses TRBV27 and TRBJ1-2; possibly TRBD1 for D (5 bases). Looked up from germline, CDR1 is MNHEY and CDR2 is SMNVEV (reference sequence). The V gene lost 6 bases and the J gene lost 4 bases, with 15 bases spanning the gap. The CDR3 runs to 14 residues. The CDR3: CASRIAGIGYGYTF. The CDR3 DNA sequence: TGTGCCAGCAGGATAGCAGGGATAGGCTATGGCTACACCTTC.

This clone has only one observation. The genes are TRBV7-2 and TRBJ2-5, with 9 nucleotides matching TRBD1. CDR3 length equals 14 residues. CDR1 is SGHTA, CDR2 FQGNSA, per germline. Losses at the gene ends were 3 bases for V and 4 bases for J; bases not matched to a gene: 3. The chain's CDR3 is CASSFGTGRETQYF. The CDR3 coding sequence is TGTGCCAGCAGCTTCGGGACAGGGAGAGAGACCCAGTACTTC.